The clone carrying this TCR beta chain was seen repeatedly, ten times or more. Antigen unknown. CDR1 and CDR2 from the germline V gene are MDHEN and SYDVKM. The CDR3 is 14 amino acids. V was cut by 5 bases and J by 5 bases, with 14 bases left in between. A quantitative 5'-RACE method, one with molecular barcodes, was used to make TCR beta libraries. Each CDR3 protein is one row after TCRdb ran MiXCR on the 5' RACE reads. The sample comprises more than 60,000 distinct CDR3 sequences, 6.2% of which are singletons, and approximately 4.5% rests with the top ten. These data are taken from a study of CD8 T cells in ankylosing spondylitis. The study's findings and limits: Earlier authors reported some of these motif variants in reactive arthritis synovial fluid and blood. A motif of 7 to 9 highly homologous TCR beta variants was seen as apparently characteristic of ankylosing spondylitis blood. Reports say disease-linked clones showed up significantly more in matched ankylosing spondylitis synovial fluid.

Specimen: synovial fluid, either unsorted or a sorted T cell fraction (not recorded which). This clonotype originated in a male donor with ankylosing spondylitis. This chain joins TRBV28 and TRBJ2-3; no clear D. The CDR3 DNA is TGTGCCAGCAGTGACACGGGCCTAATAGATACGCAGTATTTT. This codes for CASSDTGLIDTQYF.